The next 18 T cell receptor beta chains were all read from a single sample in a study of blood T cells in healthy people across ages. PCR was performed a second time for roughly 6 to 12 cycles using a sample-barcoded 5' primer and a J-beta primer mix. TCRdb independently ran MiXCR on the 5' RACE reads; one entry per CDR3 protein. The data show some 790,000 distinct CDR3 sequences, less than 35% seen once. Sequenced input: blood. Receptors originate from a woman older than 75 in good health.

This chain uses TRBV20-1 with TRBJ2-5, with D perhaps TRBD1 (6 bases). The V gene's germline CDR1 is DFQATT and CDR2 SNEGSKA (reference sequence). Trimming stripped 0 bases from V and 5 bases from J, with 16 bases between. The CDR3 consists of 15 residues. The CDR3 here is CSARDVRGRGETQYF. CDR3 nucleotide sequence: TGCAGTGCTAGAGATGTCCGGGGAAGGGGGGAGACCCAGTACTTC.

In its sample, this clonotype was seen many times. The chain carries TRBV7-9 and TRBJ2-6; the D gene is possibly TRBD2 (6 bases). This CDR3 region has 17 residues. Germline CDR1 and CDR2: SEHNR and FQNEAQ (reference sequence). The V and J ends lost 7 bases and 1 base respectively, with 17 bases between them. For the CDR3, the DNA is TGTGCCAGCACCCCTCCGGGACTTATATCTGGGGCCAACGTCCTGACTTTC. It codes for CASTPPGLISGANVLTF.

The table lists this clonotype with a few counts. The chain uses TRBV7-2 and TRBJ1-2; tentatively, D is TRBD1 (5 bases). Germline CDR1 reads SGHTA; CDR2 reads FQGNSA. The V gene lost 4 bases and the J gene lost 2 bases, with 14 bases spanning the gap. The CDR3 consists of 15 residues. The DNA of the CDR3 is TGTGCCAGCAGCTCTCAGGGTCCCGTAAACTATGGCTACACCTTC. Translating it yields CASSSQGPVNYGYTF. Using reference TRBV7-2 and TRBJ1-2 for the parts outside the CDR3, the full variable domain is GAGVSQSPSNKVTEKGKDVELRCDPISGHTALYWYRQSLGQGLEFLIYFQGNSAPDKSGLPSDRFSAERTGGSVSTLTIQRTQQEDSAVYLCASSSQGPVNYGYTFGSGTRLTVV.

This clonotype was detected a few times. The chain joins TRBV6-2 or TRBV6-3 to TRBJ2-2; TRBD1 might be the D (6 bases). Trimming stripped 6 bases from V and 0 bases from J, with 11 bases between. The CDR3 is 15 amino acids. Per germline, CDR1 MNHEY and CDR2 SVGEGT. CDR3 coding DNA: TGTGCCAGCAGAACACGACAGGCGAACACCGGGGAGCTGTTTTTT. This translates into CASRTRQANTGELFF.

This clonotype showed up just a few times. The chain joins TRBV12-3 or TRBV12-4 to TRBJ1-6; D is possibly TRBD1 (5 bases). CDR3 length: 15 residues. Trimming took 1 base from V and 9 from J, leaving 13 bases between them. CDR3 in DNA: TGTGCCAGCAGTTTAGATGTAGGGGTGGGTTCACCCCTCCACTTT. Translation gives CASSLDVGVGSPLHF.

This clonotype was detected many times. V and J are TRBV20-1 and TRBJ1-1; tentatively, D is TRBD1 (5 bases). This CDR3 has 13 amino acids. V lost 3 bases, J lost 2 bases, and 10 bases lay in between. The germline V gene has CDR1 DFQATT and CDR2 SNEGSKA (reference sequence). The DNA for the CDR3 is TGCAGTGCTAGTCGGCAGGGTAACACTGAAGCTTTCTTT. Residues: CSASRQGNTEAFF.

The chain joins TRBV29-1 to TRBJ2-5; possibly TRBD1 for D (6 bases). CDR1 and CDR2 from the germline V gene are SQVTM and ANQGSEA. The CDR3 runs 13 residues. Written as DNA, the CDR3 is TGCTGCTCAGGGGAATCGGGCCAAGAGACCCAGTACTTC. Its translation: CCSGESGQETQYF.

This clonotype was observed a few times. The chain links TRBV6-2 or TRBV6-3 to TRBJ1-5, with D tentatively TRBD1 (5 bases). V was cut by 7 bases and J by 4 bases, with 23 bases left in between. Germline values: CDR1 MNHEY, CDR2 SVGEGT. The CDR3 loop spans 17 amino acids. The CDR3 spells CASTLGDLQDSNQPQHF. The DNA for the CDR3 is TGTGCCAGCACTCTCGGTGATTTACAGGACTCTAATCAGCCCCAGCATTTT.

The chain couples TRBV2 to TRBJ2-3, with D tentatively TRBD1 or TRBD2 (6 bases each). The CDR3 is 15 residues long. From germline, CDR1 is SNHLY and CDR2 FYNNEI. V lost 6 bases to trimming and J lost 5 bases, with 18 bases between them. The chain's CDR3 is CASRRGAGEKDTQYF. In nucleotides, the CDR3 is TGTGCCAGCAGAAGGGGGGCAGGGGAAAAAGATACGCAGTATTTT.

This clonotype appeared many times. This sequence joins TRBV20-1 and TRBJ2-6, with 7 bases identical to TRBD1. The CDR3 loop spans 17 amino acids. Trimming at V came to 2 bases and at J to 0 bases, leaving 7 bases not matched to a gene. Germline values: CDR1 DFQATT, CDR2 SNEGSKA (reference sequence). In DNA form, the CDR3 reads TGCAGTGCTAGAAGACAGGGAACACCCTCTGGGGCCAACGTCCTGACTTTC. Its translation is CSARRQGTPSGANVLTF.

In the case of this clonotype: Just one base apart from a much larger clone, this may be a read error. The genes are TRBV5-5 and TRBJ1-2; possibly TRBD1 for D (5 bases). With 0 bases removed from V and 7 bases from J, the gap between germline ends came to 16 bases. This CDR3 has 15 residues. CDR1 is SGHKS and CDR2 is YYEKEE in the germline V gene (reference sequence). The CDR3 reads CASSLGQPTICGYTF. In DNA form, the CDR3 reads TGTGCCAGCAGCTTGGGACAGCCGACAATTTGTGGCTACACCTTC.

This clonotype was observed a handful of times. The chain carries TRBV15 and TRBJ1-5, with 8 bases identical to TRBD1. Germline CDR1 LNHNV, CDR2 YYDKDF (reference sequence). The CDR3 extends over 14 amino acids. With 0 bases clipped from V and 9 bases from J, the junction kept 4 bases outside the gene matches. The CDR3 bases are TGTGCCACCAGCAGAGAGCAGGGGACAGGGCCCCAGCATTTT. It yields the protein CATSREQGTGPQHF.

This clonotype has a count of ten or more. The CDR3 loop reads CASSTHRGRNYGYTF. The CDR3 bases are TGTGCCAGCAGCACCCACAGGGGGCGGAACTATGGCTACACCTTC. The V gene is TRBV7-9, the J gene TRBJ1-2; 9 nucleotides align to TRBD1. V was clipped by 5 bases and J by 2 bases; unmatched bases: 6. Germline CDR1 and CDR2: SEHNR and FQNEAQ (reference sequence). The CDR3 contains 15 residues.

This clonotype was detected ten times or more. The chain combines TRBV20-1 with TRBJ2-3; D is unresolved. The CDR3 runs to 11 residues. Trimming stripped 6 bases from V and 3 bases from J, with 7 bases between. CDR1 and CDR2 from the germline V gene are DFQATT and SNEGSKA (reference sequence). The CDR3: CSAARTDTQYF. For the CDR3, the DNA is TGCAGTGCGGCCCGTACAGATACGCAGTATTTT.

This clonotype occurred many times. J is TRBJ2-1 and V is TRBV25-1; 9 positions agree with TRBD2. V was clipped by 1 base and J by 9 bases; unmatched bases: 10. The CDR3 has 16 amino acids. Germline V CDR1 and CDR2: MGHDK, SYGVNS. CDR3 loop: CASSEFGGGAGGEQFF. The CDR3 bases are TGTGCCAGCAGTGAATTTGGCGGGGGGGCTGGCGGTGAGCAGTTCTTC.

This clonotype was counted ten times or more. The chain combines TRBV10-3 with TRBJ2-3; D not certain. V lost 1 base to trimming and J lost 0 bases, with 2 bases between them. Looked up from germline, CDR1 is ENHRY and CDR2 is SYGVKD. This CDR3 has 13 residues. CDR3 bases: TGTGCCATCAGTGAGTTCAGCACAGATACGCAGTATTTT. This codes for CAISEFSTDTQYF.

In regard to this clonotype: A read error may be the cause here, since a much bigger clone is one base away. The rearrangement links TRBV27 to TRBJ2-5; possible D gene TRBD1, 6 bases. Germline values: CDR1 MNHEY, CDR2 SMNVEV (reference sequence). Trimming pared 3 bases from V and 5 bases from J, leaving 22 bases between. The CDR3 sequence is 17 residues long. The CDR3 bases are TGTGCCAGCAGTTTGAGAGGGACATCAGGAGCTAGGGAGACCCAGTACTTC. The encoded protein is CASSLRGTSGARETQYF.

At least ten counts were recorded for this clonotype. The V gene is TRBV7-6, the J gene TRBJ2-5; D perhaps matches TRBD1 (6 bases). V gave up 5 bases and J gave up 2 bases, with 9 bases separating them. Looked up from germline, CDR1 is SGHVS and CDR2 is FNYEAQ. CDR3 size: 13 residues. The CDR3 DNA is TGTGCCAGCAGCAGGGGGATTCAAGAGACCCAGTACTTC. Its protein is CASSRGIQETQYF. The variable domain in full, completed from reference TRBV7-6 and TRBJ2-5, reads GAGVSQSPRYKVTKRGQDVALRCDPISGHVSLYWYRQALGQGPEFLTYFNYEAQQDKSGLPNDRFSAERPEGSISTLTIQRTEQRDSAMYRCASSRGIQETQYFGPGTRLLVL.